This note documents a single T cell receptor (beta chain) sequence. Its antigen is currently unknown. Libraries were prepared by immunoSEQ multiplex PCR; TCRdb keeps only in-frame clonotypes and omits some of them. This table has 75,000 or so clones, roughly 80% appearing once. CDR1 MDHEN and CDR2 SYDVKM come from the germline V gene. The CDR3 is made up of 16 amino acids. V lost 6 bases, J lost 4 bases, and 10 bases stayed unmatched. The record originates from a study of OX40 agonist ivuxolimab in advanced cancers. For the study at large: At doses from 0.01 to 10 mg/kg, patients were given intravenous ivuxolimab every 2 weeks. Three partial responders included one hepatocellular carcinoma patient and two cutaneous melanoma patients. Study-wide results and limits: Averaging showed that CD8+ T cells had more expanded clones than CD4+ did.

Samples were taken at baseline and on day 1 of cycles 4 and 7. The clonotype comes from an adult with an advanced solid tumor such as melanoma, head and neck, liver or kidney cancer. The sequenced sample was CD4+ or CD8+ T cells sorted from blood, obtained in a trial of the OX40 agonist ivuxolimab. V usage is TRBV28 and J usage is TRBJ2-7; TRBD2 matches at 12 bases. The CDR3: CASRKLAGGVWYEQYF. In nucleotides, the CDR3 is TGTGCCAGCAGAAAACTAGCGGGAGGTGTATGGTACGAGCAGTACTTC. The full variable domain, rest sourced from reference TRBV28 and TRBJ2-7, is DVKVTQSSRYLVKRTGEKVFLECVQDMDHENMFWYRQDPGLGLRLIYFSYDVKMKEKGDIPEGYSVSREKKERFSLILESASTNQTSMYLCASRKLAGGVWYEQYFGPGTRLTVT.